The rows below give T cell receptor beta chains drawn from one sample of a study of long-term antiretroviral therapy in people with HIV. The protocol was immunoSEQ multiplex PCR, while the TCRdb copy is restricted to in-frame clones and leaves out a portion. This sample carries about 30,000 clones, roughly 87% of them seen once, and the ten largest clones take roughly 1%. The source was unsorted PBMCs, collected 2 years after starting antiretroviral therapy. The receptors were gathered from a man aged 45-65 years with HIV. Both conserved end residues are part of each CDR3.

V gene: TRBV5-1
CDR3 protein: CASSPGLAGGNNEQFF

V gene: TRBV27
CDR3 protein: CASGLTGSPYEQYF

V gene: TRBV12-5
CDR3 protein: CASGFGTGANEQFF

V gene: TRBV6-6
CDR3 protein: CASSYPPGRTNSPLHF

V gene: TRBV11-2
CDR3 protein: CAIRLAAADTQYF

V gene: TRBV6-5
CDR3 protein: CASSYDSQGNTDTQYF

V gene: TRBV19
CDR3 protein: CASSRSPDGGSTEAFF

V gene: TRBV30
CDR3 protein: CAWSVRRNTEAFF

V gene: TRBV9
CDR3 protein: CASSANYGYTF

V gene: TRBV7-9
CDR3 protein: CASSTISQGDGYTF

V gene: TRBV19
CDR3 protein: CASSLVAGETDTQYF

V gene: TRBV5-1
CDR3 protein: CASSPGGGFNYGYTF

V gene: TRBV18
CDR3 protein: CASSPLGGAVHEQYF

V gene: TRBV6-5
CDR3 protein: CASSYSTGATNEKLFF

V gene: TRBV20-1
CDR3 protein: CSAGEGYTF

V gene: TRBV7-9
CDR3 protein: CASSLAGTGPYEQYF

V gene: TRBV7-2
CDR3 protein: CASSLARTGTGELFF

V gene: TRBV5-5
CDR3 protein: CASSLRIGELFF

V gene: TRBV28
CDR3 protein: CASRPALRVNTEAFF

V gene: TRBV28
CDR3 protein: CASSYWAGQFF

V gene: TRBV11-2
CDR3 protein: CASSSGSYNEQFF

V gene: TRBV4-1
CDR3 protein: CASSQDRIRGGYEQYF

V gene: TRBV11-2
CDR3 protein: CASSLGPDWAFF

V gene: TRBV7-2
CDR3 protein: CASSLGEGGPYEQYF

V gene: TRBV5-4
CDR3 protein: CASSHAARGYNSPLHF

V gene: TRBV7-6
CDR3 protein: CASSFRRTGARVEAFF

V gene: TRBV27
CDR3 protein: CASSSHHREQGEKLFF

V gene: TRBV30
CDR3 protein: CAWSPGTSEKLFF

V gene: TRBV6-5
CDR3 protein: CASSQGVANEKLFF

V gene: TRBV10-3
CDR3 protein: CAISPGTSITGELFF

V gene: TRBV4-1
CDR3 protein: CASSRGGQRSNTEAFF

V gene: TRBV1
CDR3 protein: CTSSHPLAGGSETQYF

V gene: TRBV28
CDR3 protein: CASSRTGDIQPQHF

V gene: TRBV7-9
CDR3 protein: CASSIFNTGELFF

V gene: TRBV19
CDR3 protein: CAINRGEDNTEAFF

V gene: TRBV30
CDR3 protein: CAWSHIAGLDTQYF

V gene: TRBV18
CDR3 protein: CASSPGLAGGGETQYF

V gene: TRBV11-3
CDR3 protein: CASSLSDGYTF

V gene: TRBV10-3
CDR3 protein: CAISESSYEQYF

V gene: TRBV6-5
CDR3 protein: CASRSTGGDGYTF

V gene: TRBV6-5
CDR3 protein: CASSYSISSSYGYTF

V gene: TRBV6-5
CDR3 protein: CASSYSTVSTYEQYF

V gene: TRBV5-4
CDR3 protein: CASSLGGAGGINNEQFF

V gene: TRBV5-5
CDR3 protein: CASSLGAESSYEQYF

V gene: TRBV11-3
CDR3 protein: CASSPSENTIYF

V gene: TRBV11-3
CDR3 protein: CASSPNGPGSYGYTF

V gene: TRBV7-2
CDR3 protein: CASSRDRGEEKLFF

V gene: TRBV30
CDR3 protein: CAWSVGRVPRGEKLFF